Following are 25 T cell receptor beta chains from one sample sequenced in a study of early T cells in non-severe SARS-CoV-2 infection. TCRdb called the 5' RACE reads again in MiXCR, with one record for every CDR3 protein. The data hold about 60,000 distinct CDR3 sequences, with around 20% observed a single time. Sequenced here: whole blood, sampled at baseline. The receptor source for this set is an adult who was a healthcare worker with PCR-confirmed SARS-CoV-2 infection or an uninfected control (not recorded which).

This clonotype has just a few counts. The chain links TRBV12-3 or TRBV12-4 to TRBJ1-4; possibly TRBD1 for D (6 bases). The CDR3 totals 14 residues. V lost 4 bases and J lost 10, with 16 bases in between. The CDR3 protein is CASSSLQGFGKLFF. The CDR3 bases are TGTGCCAGCAGTTCGTTACAGGGTTTTGGAAAACTGTTTTTT.

The chain is built from TRBV25-1 and TRBJ1-2; D call uncertain. CDR3 size: 13 residues. V was clipped by 1 base and J by 8 bases, with 11 bases between them. Germline V CDR1 and CDR2: MGHDK, SYGVNS. This chain's CDR3 is CASSESIGYGYTF. In DNA form, the CDR3 reads TGTGCCAGCAGTGAATCAATAGGGTACGGCTACACCTTC.

This clonotype was detected once. The chain couples TRBV10-3 to TRBJ2-1; 8 bases are shared with TRBD1. V shed 8 bases, J shed 3 bases, and the junction held 9 bases outside the gene matches. Germline V CDR1 and CDR2: ENHRY, SYGVKD. This CDR3 has 15 amino acids. The CDR3 loop is CAIGPGTGFYNEQFF. CDR3 sequence (DNA): TGTGCCATCGGTCCCGGGACAGGATTCTACAATGAGCAGTTCTTC.

The sample holds a few counts of this clonotype. The CDR3 DNA sequence: TGTGCCAGCAGCCAAAGACAGGGTGTCAACGAGCAGTACTTC. It specifies CASSQRQGVNEQYF. The chain combines TRBV7-6 with TRBJ2-7; 7 bases are shared with TRBD1. V lost 5 bases, J lost 5 bases, and 9 bases stayed unmatched. The length of the CDR3 is 14 residues. Per the germline V gene, CDR1 is SGHVS and CDR2 is FNYEAQ.

This clonotype showed up many times. This chain connects TRBV14 to TRBJ1-1, with 7 nucleotides matching TRBD1. The CDR3 runs to 14 residues. V trimming: 4 bases; J trimming: 6 bases; junction bases outside the gene matches: 8. CDR1 is SGHDN and CDR2 is FVKESK in the germline V gene. The CDR3 loop is CASSPIGTDSEAFF. CDR3 nucleotide sequence: TGTGCCAGCAGCCCGATCGGGACAGACTCTGAAGCTTTCTTT.

This clonotype appeared a few times. The V gene is TRBV5-1, the J gene TRBJ2-1, with 8 bases aligning to TRBD1. The V gene's germline CDR1 is SGHRS and CDR2 YFSETQ. CDR3 length: 15 residues. Losses at the gene ends were 2 bases for V and 7 bases for J; bases not matched to a gene: 8. The CDR3 sequence: CASSFPRQGRNEQFF. CDR3 DNA: TGCGCCAGCAGCTTCCCAAGACAGGGGAGGAATGAGCAGTTCTTC.

This clonotype is labeled medium-sized (0.01 to 0.1%). The rearrangement joins TRBV29-1 to TRBJ2-2; tentatively, D is TRBD1 (5 bases). Trimming took off 6 bases at V and 4 bases at J, with 18 bases between the two ends. CDR3 length: 15 amino acids. The V gene's germline CDR1 is SQVTM and CDR2 ANQGSEA. The CDR3 reads CSVADSFQGTGELFF. The CDR3 DNA reads as TGCAGCGTCGCCGACAGTTTTCAGGGCACCGGGGAGCTGTTTTTT.

The V and J genes are TRBV5-1 and TRBJ2-7; 7 bases are a match to TRBD1. Germline V CDR1 and CDR2: SGHRS, YFSETQ. V was pared by 0 bases and J by 2 bases, with 5 bases of the junction left unmatched. The CDR3 has 15 residues. CDR3 region: CASSLVGGSPYEQYF. The CDR3 DNA reads as TGCGCCAGCAGCTTGGTAGGGGGCAGTCCCTACGAGCAGTACTTC.

This clonotype was detected a few times. This sequence joins TRBV21-1 and TRBJ1-6. TRBV21-1 represents a pseudogene. CDR3 length equals 14 residues. CDR3 amino acids: CASSKDSGKKPLHF. The CDR3 nucleotides read TGTGCCAGCAGCAAAGATTCGGGGAAGAAACCCCTCCACTTT.

The genes are TRBV10-3 and TRBJ2-7; 9 positions match TRBD1. The CDR3 covers 13 residues. The junction had 9 bases not matched to a gene; V was cut back by 2 bases and J by 13 bases. Germline-derived CDR1 and CDR2 are ENHRY and SYGVKD. This CDR3 reads CAISEGTGFLVYF. The CDR3 region has the DNA TGTGCCATCAGTGAGGGGACAGGGTTTTTGGTCTACTTC.

The chain combines TRBV11-2 with TRBJ1-6; D is unresolved. V was clipped by 4 bases and J by 1 base, with 5 bases between them. Germline CDR1 and CDR2: SGHAT and FQNNGV. This CDR3 has 14 residues. The CDR3 reads CASSWESYNSPLHF. The CDR3, as DNA: TGTGCCAGCAGCTGGGAATCCTATAATTCACCCCTCCACTTT.

The rearrangement links TRBV7-9 to TRBJ1-1; tentatively, D is TRBD1 (5 bases). CDR1 is SEHNR, CDR2 FQNEAQ, per germline (reference sequence). The V end was cut by 1 base, the J end by 8 bases, with 5 bases between. CDR3 length equals 11 residues. The chain's CDR3 is CASSLGQEAFF. As DNA, the CDR3 is TGTGCCAGCAGCTTAGGACAGGAAGCTTTCTTT.

This chain joins TRBV28 and TRBJ2-2; no definite D call. The CDR3 is 16 residues long. Germline V gene data show CDR1 as MDHEN and CDR2 as SYDVKM. Deletions cut 4 bases from V and 0 bases from J, with 12 bases between. The CDR3 region is CASSYERPANTGELFF. The CDR3 DNA reads TGTGCCAGCAGTTACGAACGCCCCGCGAACACCGGGGAGCTGTTTTTT.

The V gene is TRBV6-5, the J gene TRBJ2-7; 9 bases are a match to TRBD1. Germline assignment: CDR1 MNHEY and CDR2 SVGAGI. V lost 5 bases, J lost 0 bases, and 8 bases stayed unmatched. This CDR3 has 16 residues. The DNA for the CDR3 is TGTGCCAGCAGTAGACGGACAGGGGTGAGCTCCTACGAGCAGTACTTC. This encodes CASSRRTGVSSYEQYF.

This clonotype was detected only a few times. This chain connects TRBV19 to TRBJ1-6, with unresolved D. The CDR3 has 13 amino acids. Trimming stripped 9 bases from V and 10 bases from J, with 16 bases between. CDR1 and CDR2 (germline): LNHDA, SQIVND (reference sequence). The CDR3: CASGGRRNSPLHF. The DNA for the CDR3 is TGTGCCAGCGGAGGAAGACGTAACTCACCCCTCCACTTT.

This clonotype has a count of ten or more. V gene TRBV14 combines with J gene TRBJ1-2, with 7 bases lining up with TRBD1. CDR3 length: 17 amino acids. V trimming: 4 bases; J trimming: 5 bases; junction bases outside the gene matches: 16. CDR1 SGHDN and CDR2 FVKESK come from the germline V gene. The CDR3 bases are TGTGCCAGCAGCCGTCGAGACAGGGCTCACCATTTATATGGCTACACCTTC. Amino acids: CASSRRDRAHHLYGYTF.

This clonotype was found a few times. This rearrangement joins TRBV2 to TRBJ2-1; the D gene is possibly TRBD2 (6 bases). V gave up 7 bases and J gave up 4 bases, with 20 bases separating them. The CDR3 has 16 residues. In germline, CDR1 is SNHLY, CDR2 FYNNEI. The CDR3, as DNA: TGTGCCAGCAAAGATTTCTCGACTAGTAATTACAATGAGCAGTTCTTC. Its translation is CASKDFSTSNYNEQFF.

Only a few counts were recorded for this clonotype. The rearrangement joins TRBV4-2 to TRBJ2-5; the D gene is possibly TRBD1 (5 bases). V was cut by 4 bases and J by 2 bases, with 17 bases left in between. This CDR3 region has 16 residues. Per the germline V gene, CDR1 is LGHNA and CDR2 is YNFKEQ. DNA of the CDR3: TGTGCCAGCAGCCTCAACGACAGAACCCCTCAAGAGACCCAGTACTTC. This codes for CASSLNDRTPQETQYF.

The chain carries TRBV6-5 and TRBJ1-1; 8 bases are shared with TRBD1. The CDR3 is made up of 15 amino acids. The germline V gene encodes CDR1 MNHEY and CDR2 SVGAGI. Losses at the gene ends were 6 bases for V and 3 bases for J; bases not matched to a gene: 9. The CDR3: CASRRLGQVYTEAFF. DNA for the CDR3: TGTGCCAGCAGGCGCCTGGGACAGGTTTACACTGAAGCTTTCTTT.

In regard to this clonotype: Germline and junction disagree at one end, which may indicate a read error. The DNA of the CDR3 is TGTGCCAGCAGCCCTAACCGGGACACCCTCCAGCACTTC. Its protein is CASSPNRDTLQHF. The V and J genes are TRBV3-1 and TRBJ2-7; TRBD1 is a possible D gene (6 bases). The CDR3 contains 13 residues. Per germline, CDR1 LGHDT and CDR2 YNNKEL (reference sequence).

This clonotype has only a few counts. The chain employs TRBV18 and TRBJ1-5, with TRBD1 as a possible D gene (5 bases). V was clipped by 6 bases and J by 7 bases, with 13 bases between them. The CDR3 spans 13 residues. Germline CDR1 and CDR2: KGHSH and LQKENI. CDR3: CASSSGPGQPQHF. DNA of the CDR3: TGTGCCAGCTCCTCGGGACCGGGGCAGCCCCAGCATTTT.

In this sample, this clonotype turned up many times. The V and J genes are TRBV11-3 and TRBJ2-1; perhaps TRBD1 as D (6 bases). This CDR3 has 13 amino acids. The V end was cut by 3 bases, the J end by 13 bases, with 16 bases between. Germline V lookup: CDR1 SGHNT, CDR2 YENEEA. CDR3 sequence (DNA): TGTGCCAGCAGCTTGGGGGCCCACAGTCAACAGTTCTTC. Residues: CASSLGAHSQQFF.

This clonotype has just a few counts. The chain is built from TRBV15 and TRBJ2-3; D may be TRBD2 (6 bases). The CDR3 covers 15 residues. Germline-derived CDR1 and CDR2 are LNHNV and YYDKDF (reference sequence). Trimming shortened V by 5 bases and J by 3 bases, and 15 bases separated the two germline ends. DNA for the CDR3: TGTGCCACCAGCCGAAGCGGCGGGGAGACAGATACGCAGTATTTT. Translating gives CATSRSGGETDTQYF.

V gene TRBV12-3 or TRBV12-4 combines with J gene TRBJ1-1; D unclear. V lost 3 bases and J lost 8, with 7 bases in between. The CDR3 contains 11 residues. For the CDR3, the DNA is TGTGCCAGCAGTTTTAGGCAGGAAGCTTTCTTT. Protein: CASSFRQEAFF.

This clonotype was found a few times. The chain uses TRBV5-1 and TRBJ2-2; D not resolved. Germline CDR1 and CDR2: SGHRS and YFSETQ. V lost 4 bases, J lost 1 base, and 8 bases lay in between. This CDR3 is built from 14 residues. The CDR3 spells CASSGGRNTGELFF. The CDR3 region has the DNA TGCGCCAGCAGCGGCGGACGGAACACCGGGGAGCTGTTTTTT.